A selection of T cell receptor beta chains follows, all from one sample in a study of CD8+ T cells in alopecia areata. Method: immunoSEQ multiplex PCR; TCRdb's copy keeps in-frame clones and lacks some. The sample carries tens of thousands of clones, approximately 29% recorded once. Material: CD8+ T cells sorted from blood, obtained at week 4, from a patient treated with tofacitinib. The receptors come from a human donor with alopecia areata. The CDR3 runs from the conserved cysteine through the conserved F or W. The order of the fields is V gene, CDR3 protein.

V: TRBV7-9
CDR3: CASSLAGGSYEQYF

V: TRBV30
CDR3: CARQGGETQYF

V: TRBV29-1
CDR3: CSVGLRTNTEAFF

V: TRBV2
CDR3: CAGGAGLHNEQFF

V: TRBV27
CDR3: CASSPQGRRSSYEQYF

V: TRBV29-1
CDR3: CSVEDPGTGTLLAKNIQYF

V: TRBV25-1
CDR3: CASTETGEQETQYF

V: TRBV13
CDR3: CASSSSGRGNEQFF

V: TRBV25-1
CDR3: CASSERAGTETQYF

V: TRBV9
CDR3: CASSLNTGELFF

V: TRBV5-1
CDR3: CASSLRGEAQTQYF

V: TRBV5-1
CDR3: CASREGQNQPQHF

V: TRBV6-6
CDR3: CASSRLAGMYNEQFF

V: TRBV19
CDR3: CASTPRPGELFF

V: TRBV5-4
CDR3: CASSSTLTGKETQYF

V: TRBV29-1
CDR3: CSAPGYRGEAFF

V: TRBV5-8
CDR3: CASSLGSWETQYF

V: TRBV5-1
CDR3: CASSLVGLARVEQYF

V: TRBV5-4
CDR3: CASSPTGTSGRANQNIQYF

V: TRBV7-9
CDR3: CASSARGGAAGYTF

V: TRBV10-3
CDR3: CAISEPGKGYEQYF

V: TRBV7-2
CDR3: CASSLGALAGGEETQYF

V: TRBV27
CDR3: CASSWGGEETQYF

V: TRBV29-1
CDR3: CSVPGQGGHGYTF

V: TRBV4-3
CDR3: CASSQGLVAKNIQYF

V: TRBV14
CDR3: CASSPRGTGNDNEQFF

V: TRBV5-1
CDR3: CASSLLVGETQYF

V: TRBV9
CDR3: CASSPGAGELFF

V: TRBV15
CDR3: CATSTRGTYGYTF

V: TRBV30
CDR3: CAWGKTGVRYF

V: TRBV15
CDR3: CATSLAGFTDTQYF

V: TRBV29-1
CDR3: CSAGPGGEQFF

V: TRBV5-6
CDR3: CASSLLLAGGSEQFF

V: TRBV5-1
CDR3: CASSLSGSLETQYF

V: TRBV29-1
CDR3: CSVTLGGSSYEQYF

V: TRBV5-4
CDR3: CASSIRTDNEKLFF

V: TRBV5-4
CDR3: CASRRKNSNQPQHF

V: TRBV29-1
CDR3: CSVEGLAGDRETQYF

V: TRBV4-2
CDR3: CASSQDSQETQYF

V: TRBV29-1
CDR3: CSAWLTDRAAGELFF

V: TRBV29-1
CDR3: CSVEADTQYF

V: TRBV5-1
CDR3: CASSFTGLAPDEQFF

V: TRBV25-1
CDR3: CASSEYQGEAFF

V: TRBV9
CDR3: CASSVGMWDRVYEQYF

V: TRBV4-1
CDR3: CASSQEGSHSGANVLTF

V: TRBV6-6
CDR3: CASSYFREGYNEQFF